This T cell receptor (beta chain) is from a study of Ad26.COV2.S vaccination and SARS-CoV-2 variants. The overall study: Doses of Ad26.COV2.S were injected into muscle once or twice, 56 days apart. General study points: Substantial breadth in spike-specific CD8+ and CD4+ T cell responses was reportedly seen after vaccination.

The treatment: some 20 received Ad26.COV2.S at low or high dose, single or two shots; roughly five received placebo; per-sample allocation not given. The samples were gathered on day 63 after the first injection of vaccine or placebo. Recruitment in Boston yielded a donor of adult age, 18-55 years. TCRdb keeps only in-frame clones here, not all; method: immunoSEQ multiplex PCR. The sample shows around 300,000 clones, 86% of them seen only once. Regarding this clone: Its antigen remains unknown.

This TCR was sampled from a person aged 18-60 years who received the Ad26.COV2.S COVID-19 vaccine or a placebo. Sample: peripheral blood, taken in a trial of Ad26.COV2.S vaccine versus placebo.

The CDR3 sequence: CATSRDQGLGGYTF. CDR3 coding DNA: TGTGCCACCAGCAGAGATCAGGGGCTTGGGGGCTACACCTTC. J is TRBJ1-2 and V is TRBV15, with D tentatively TRBD1 (6 bases). The CDR3 has 14 residues. In germline, CDR1 is LNHNV, CDR2 YYDKDF (reference sequence). Trimming stripped 0 bases from V and 8 bases from J, with 13 bases between. Using reference TRBV15 and TRBJ1-2 for the parts outside the CDR3, the full variable domain is DAMVIQNPRYQVTQFGKPVTLSCSQTLNHNVMYWYQQKSSQAPKLLFHYYDKDFNNEADTPDNFQSRRPNTSFCFLDIRSPGLGDTAMYLCATSRDQGLGGYTFGSGTRLTVV.